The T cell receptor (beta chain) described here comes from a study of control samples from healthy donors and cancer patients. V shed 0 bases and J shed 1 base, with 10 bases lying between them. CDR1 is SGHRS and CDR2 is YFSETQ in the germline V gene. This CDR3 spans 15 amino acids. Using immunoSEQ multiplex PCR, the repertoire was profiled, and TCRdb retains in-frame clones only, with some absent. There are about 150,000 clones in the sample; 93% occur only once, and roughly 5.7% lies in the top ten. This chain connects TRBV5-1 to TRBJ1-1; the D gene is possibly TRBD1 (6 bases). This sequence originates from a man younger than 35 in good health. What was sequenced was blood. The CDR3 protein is CASSLERGRNTEAFF. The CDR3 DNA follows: TGCGCCAGCAGCTTGGAGAGGGGGAGGAACACTGAAGCTTTCTTT. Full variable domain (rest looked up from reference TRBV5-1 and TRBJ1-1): KAGVTQTPRYLIKTRGQQVTLSCSPISGHRSVSWYQQTPGQGLQFLFEYFSETQRNKGNFPGRFSGRQFSNSRSEMNVSTLELGDSALYLCASSLERGRNTEAFFGQGTRLTVV.